The subject of this entry is one T cell receptor (beta chain). What it recognizes is unknown. Using immunoSEQ multiplex PCR, the repertoire was profiled, and TCRdb retains in-frame clones only, with some absent. This table has tens of thousands of clones, about 79% appearing once. This sample was taken from a study of radiotherapy plus CTLA-4 blockade in lung cancer. Trimming removed 2 bases from V and 6 bases from J, with 12 bases in between. Per germline, CDR1 SGHNT and CDR2 YYREEE (reference sequence). The CDR3 contains 15 residues. Those with chemo-refractory metastatic non-small-cell lung cancer were treated with focal radiation combined with CTLA-4 blockade using ipilimumab. Study results and limitations: Early clone dynamics of blood T cells, plus interferon-beta, reportedly predicted response best. Tumor-derived TCR clones expanded in blood after radiotherapy plus ipilimumab.

Sequencing used peripheral blood, obtained from a patient treated with radiotherapy plus ipilimumab. V and J are TRBV5-4 and TRBJ1-6; D gene unclear. The receptor was derived from a human donor with non-small cell lung cancer that progressed on radiotherapy plus ipilimumab. In nucleotides, the CDR3 is TGTGCCAGCAGCTTCTGGCAGGTTGTTAATTCACCCCTCCACTTT. Protein sequence: CASSFWQVVNSPLHF.